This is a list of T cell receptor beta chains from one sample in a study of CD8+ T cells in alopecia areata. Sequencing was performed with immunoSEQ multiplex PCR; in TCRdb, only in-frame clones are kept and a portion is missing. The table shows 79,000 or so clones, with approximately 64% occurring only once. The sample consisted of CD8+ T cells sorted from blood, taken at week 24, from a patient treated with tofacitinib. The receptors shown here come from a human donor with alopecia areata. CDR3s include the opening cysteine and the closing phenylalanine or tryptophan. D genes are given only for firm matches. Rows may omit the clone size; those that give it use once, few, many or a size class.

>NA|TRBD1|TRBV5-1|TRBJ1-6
TGCGCCAGCAGCTTGTCGAGGGGGCTTTCTGGTTCACCCCTCCACTTT
CASSLSRGLSGSPLHF
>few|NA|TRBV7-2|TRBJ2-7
TGTGCCAGCAGCGGGTGGTACGAGCAGTACTTC
CASSGWYEQYF
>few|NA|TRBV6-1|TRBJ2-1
TGTGCCAGCAGTGACACCCCCTACAATGAGCAGTTCTTC
CASSDTPYNEQFF
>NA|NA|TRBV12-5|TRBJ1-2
TGTGCTAGTGGTTTGGGAGACTATGGCTACACCTTC
CASGLGDYGYTF
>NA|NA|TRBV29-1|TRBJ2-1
TGCAGCGGCTCAGGGACTGAGCAGTTCTTC
CSGSGTEQFF
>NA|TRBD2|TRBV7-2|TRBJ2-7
TGTGCCAGCAGCTCTAGCGGGGGAACCTACGAGCAGTACTTC
CASSSSGGTYEQYF
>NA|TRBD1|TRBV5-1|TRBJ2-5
TGCGCCAGCAGCTTGGGGACAGGGGGCGAACAAGAGACCCAGTACTTC
CASSLGTGGEQETQYF
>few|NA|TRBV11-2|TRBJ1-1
TGTGCCAGCAGCTCATCAGTTACGAACACTGAAGCTTTCTTT
CASSSSVTNTEAFF
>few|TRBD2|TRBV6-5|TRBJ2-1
TGTGCCAGCAGTTACGGACTAGCGGGGTGGAATGAGCAGTTCTTC
CASSYGLAGWNEQFF
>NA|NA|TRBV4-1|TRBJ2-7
TGCGCCAGCAGCCAAGAAGGGGGGGACGAGCAGTACTTC
CASSQEGGDEQYF
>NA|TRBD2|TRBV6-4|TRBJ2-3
TGTGCCAGCAGTAATACTAGCGGACCAGATACGCAGTATTTT
CASSNTSGPDTQYF
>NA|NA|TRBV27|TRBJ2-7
TGTGCCAGCAGTTTACTGGATCCCTACGAGCAGTACTTC
CASSLLDPYEQYF
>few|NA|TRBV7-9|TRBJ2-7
TGTGCCAGCAGCTTAGGGGGACTTGACGAGCAGTACTTC
CASSLGGLDEQYF
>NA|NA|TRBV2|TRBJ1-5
TGTGCCAGCAGTGTTTCGGGCTTTCATCAGCCCCAGCATTTT
CASSVSGFHQPQHF
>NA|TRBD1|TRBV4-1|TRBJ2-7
TGCGCCAGCAGCCAAGAGTCCGGGACAGGCTACGAGCAGTACTTC
CASSQESGTGYEQYF
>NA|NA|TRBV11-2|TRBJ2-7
TGTGCCAGCAGCTTAGATCGGTGGGAGCAGTACTTC
CASSLDRWEQYF
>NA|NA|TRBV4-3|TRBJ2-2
TGCGCCAGCAGCCCCCGGGCCTCCACCGGGGAGCTGTTTTTT
CASSPRASTGELFF
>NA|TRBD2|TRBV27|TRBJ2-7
TGTGCCAGCAGTTCGGGACTAGCGTCCTACGAGCAGTACTTC
CASSSGLASYEQYF
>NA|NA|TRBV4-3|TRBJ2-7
TGCGCCAGCAGCCAAGATATAAGGAGCGAGCAGTACTTC
CASSQDIRSEQYF
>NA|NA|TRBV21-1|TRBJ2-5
TGTGCCAGCAGCAAGCCAGGGGGCGAGACCCAGTACTTC
CASSKPGGETQYF
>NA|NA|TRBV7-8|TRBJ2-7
TGTGCCAGCAGCTTATACATCGGGGAGCAGTACTTC
CASSLYIGEQYF
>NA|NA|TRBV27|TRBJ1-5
TGTGCCAGCAGTTTATCATCCGGGAATCAGCCCCAGCATTTT
CASSLSSGNQPQHF
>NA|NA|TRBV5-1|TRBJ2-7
TGCGCCAGCAGTCCCGACACCACCTACGAGCAGTACTTC
CASSPDTTYEQYF
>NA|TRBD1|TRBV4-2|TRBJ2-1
TGTGCCAGCAGCCAAGGGCGGGACAGGGGAGGGGATGAGCAGTTCTTC
CASSQGRDRGGDEQFF
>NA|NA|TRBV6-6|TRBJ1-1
TGTGCCGCAGTGTGGAACACTGAAGCTTTCTTT
CAAVWNTEAFF
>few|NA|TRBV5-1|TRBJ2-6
TGCGCCAGCAGCTCCCAGGACGGCAGGAGCTCTGGGGCCAACGTCCTGACTTTC
CASSSQDGRSSGANVLTF
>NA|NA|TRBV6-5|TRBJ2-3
TGTGCCAGCAGTTACGGGGGGCCAGGCGATACGCAGTATTTT
CASSYGGPGDTQYF
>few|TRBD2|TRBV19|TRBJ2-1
TGTGCCAGTAGTATGAGGCCCTGGACTAGCGGGGGCAATGAGCAGTTCTTC
CASSMRPWTSGGNEQFF
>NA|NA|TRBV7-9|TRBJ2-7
TGTGCCAGCAGCTTATCCTCGGGCCGCTCCTACGAGCAGTACTTC
CASSLSSGRSYEQYF
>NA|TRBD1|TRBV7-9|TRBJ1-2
TGTGCCAGCAGCATTAGCGGGACAGGGTATGGCTACACCTTC
CASSISGTGYGYTF
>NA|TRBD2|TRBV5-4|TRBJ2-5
TGTGCCAGCAGCTTGGATGGCGGGGGGGCGATAGCGGAGACCCAGTACTTC
CASSLDGGGAIAETQYF
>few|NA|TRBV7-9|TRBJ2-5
TGTGCCAGCAGCTCCAGGACCGCACAAGAGACCCAGTACTTC
CASSSRTAQETQYF
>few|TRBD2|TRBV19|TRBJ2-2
TGTGCCAGTAGTATAGATCGAAGCGGGAGGGACACCGGGGAGCTGTTTTTT
CASSIDRSGRDTGELFF
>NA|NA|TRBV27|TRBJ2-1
TGTGCCAGCAGTTTAACCCGGGGGAGCTCCTACAATGAGCAGTTCTTC
CASSLTRGSSYNEQFF
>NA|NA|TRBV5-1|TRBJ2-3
TGCGCCAGCAGCATCCCCGAAGACAGGCCAAAAATTCGACCCGATACGCAGTATTTT
CASSIPEDRPKIRPDTQYF
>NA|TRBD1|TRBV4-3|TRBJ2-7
TGCGCCAGCAGCCAAGGGACAGGGGACTACGAGCAGTACTTC
CASSQGTGDYEQYF